Listed here are 25 T cell receptor beta chains from one sample, sequenced in a study of CD8+CD57+ T cells in acquired aplastic anemia (dated by TCRdb to 2016 to 2018). The listed sequencing device is Illumina HiSeq 2000. Genomic DNA was used as template for profiling of TCR beta VDJ combinations and CDR3 sequences. Starting from the raw public reads, TCRdb applied fastp trimming at Q25, assembled clones with MiXCR and retained in-frame beta chains. Each entry is one CDR3 protein sequence, shown with its most common DNA and genes. Here the sample has approximately 95,000 distinct CDR3 sequences; 55% to 75% occur a single time. The ten largest account for 60% to 80% of the sample. The patients picked for sequencing were ones in whom flow cytometry had shown an expansion of CD8+CD57+ cells. Sequencing used sorted CD4+, CD8+, or CD8+CD57+ T cells (not recorded which) from PBMCs. Source of these receptors: a human donor with aplastic anemia.

V and J are TRBV20-1 and TRBJ2-7; D unresolved. V lost 3 bases and J lost 2, with 5 bases in between. The CDR3 length is 11 residues. Germline values: CDR1 DFQATT, CDR2 SNEGSKA (reference sequence). The CDR3 protein is CSASGTYEQYF. CDR3 DNA: TGCAGTGCTAGTGGCACCTACGAGCAGTACTTC.

The chain has TRBV12-5 and TRBJ2-1; 9 nucleotides agree with TRBD1. The CDR3 extends over 13 amino acids. Germline values: CDR1 LGHNT, CDR2 FRNRAP. The junction had 3 bases not matched to a gene; V was cut back by 6 bases and J by 6 bases. CDR3 nucleotide sequence: TGTGCTAGTGGGCTGGGACAGGGCAATGAGCAGTTCTTC. Translated: CASGLGQGNEQFF. Full variable domain (rest looked up from reference TRBV12-5 and TRBJ2-1): DARVTQTPRHKVTEMGQEVTMRCQPILGHNTVFWYRQTMMQGLELLAYFRNRAPLDDSGMPKDRFSAEMPDATLATLKIQPSEPRDSAVYFCASGLGQGNEQFFGPGTRLTVL.

This sequence joins TRBV30 and TRBJ2-1; TRBD1 matches at 7 bases. With 1 base clipped from V and 8 bases from J, the junction kept 2 bases outside the gene matches. This CDR3 is 12 amino acids long. The germline gives CDR1 GTSNPN, CDR2 SVGIG (reference sequence). The CDR3: CAWSGDSDEQFF. CDR3 coding DNA: TGTGCCTGGAGTGGGGACAGTGATGAGCAGTTCTTC.

This chain connects TRBV20-1 to TRBJ2-6, with 8 positions matching TRBD1. The CDR3 covers 16 residues. Unmatched junction bases numbered 11, after V lost 6 bases and J lost 4 bases. Germline CDR1 is DFQATT and CDR2 is SNEGSKA (reference sequence). The CDR3 bases are TGCAGTGCCCCCGGTCAGGGGGCTTTCGGGGCCAACGTCCTGACTTTC. Its protein product is CSAPGQGAFGANVLTF.

This clonotype has only one observation. J is TRBJ1-6 and V is TRBV11-2; no clear D. Germline-derived CDR1 and CDR2 are SGHAT and FQNNGV. V lost 5 bases and J 11 bases, leaving 13 bases between the germline ends. This CDR3 region has 13 residues. CDR3 bases: TGTGCCAGCAGCCCCCCTGGTGTGACACCCCTCCACTTT. This translates into CASSPPGVTPLHF.

The rearrangement uses TRBV19 and TRBJ1-2; D possibly corresponds to TRBD1 (5 bases). The ends were cut back, 0 bases at V and 4 bases at J, with 12 bases in the middle. The CDR3 has 15 amino acids. The germline CDR1 and CDR2 sequences are LNHDA and SQIVND (reference sequence). The CDR3 DNA reads TGTGCCAGTAGTATAGATCGTTCGACAGTCTATGGCTACACCTTC. It codes for CASSIDRSTVYGYTF. The complete variable domain, with remaining parts taken from reference TRBV19 and TRBJ1-2, reads DGGITQSPKYLFRKEGQNVTLSCEQNLNHDAMYWYRQDPGQGLRLIYYSQIVNDFQKGDIAEGYSVSREKKESFPLTVTSAQKNPTAFYLCASSIDRSTVYGYTFGSGTRLTVV.

The V gene is TRBV2, the J gene TRBJ1-1; D is unclear. V lost 10 bases and J 4 bases, leaving 13 bases between the germline ends. The CDR3 extends over 12 amino acids. CDR1 and CDR2 from the germline V gene are SNHLY and FYNNEI. CDR3 region: CAILLGGTEAFF. The CDR3 bases are TGTGCCATCTTGCTTGGTGGCACTGAAGCTTTCTTT.

This clonotype appeared many times. The chain carries TRBV7-9 and TRBJ2-1; D is unclear. CDR3 length equals 17 residues. Trimming shortened V by 4 bases and J by 4 bases, and 20 bases separated the two germline ends. Per germline, CDR1 SEHNR and CDR2 FQNEAQ (reference sequence). CDR3 amino acids: CASSSSLSRRGYNEQFF. CDR3 DNA sequence: TGTGCCAGCAGCTCATCCTTAAGCCGGAGAGGATACAATGAGCAGTTCTTC.

This clonotype was recorded at least ten times. The V gene is TRBV12-3 or TRBV12-4, the J gene TRBJ2-5; D is unresolved. This CDR3 spans 16 amino acids. The V gene lost 5 bases and the J gene lost 2 bases, with 18 bases spanning the gap. The CDR3 reads CASSHIDPGRQETQYF. DNA of the CDR3: TGTGCCAGCAGTCACATAGATCCCGGCAGACAAGAGACCCAGTACTTC.

This rearrangement joins TRBV5-4 to TRBJ1-6; a weak D match, TRBD1 (6 bases). CDR3 size: 15 residues. Germline lookup yields CDR1 SGHNT and CDR2 YYREEE (reference sequence). V gave up 0 bases and J gave up 7 bases, with 11 bases separating them. This CDR3 reads CASSLDRAGNSPLHF. CDR3 nucleotides: TGTGCCAGCAGCTTGGACAGGGCGGGGAATTCACCCCTCCACTTT. Looking up the rest from reference TRBV5-4 and TRBJ1-6 gives the full variable domain: ETGVTQSPTHLIKTRGQQVTLRCSSQSGHNTVSWYQQALGQGPQFIFQYYREEENGRGNFPPRFSGLQFPNYSSELNVNALELDDSALYLCASSLDRAGNSPLHFGNGTRLTVT.

The rearrangement links TRBV14 to TRBJ1-1; TRBD1 matches 10 bases. This CDR3 has 16 residues. The ends lost 4 bases at V and 0 bases at J; junction bases unmatched: 5. In germline, CDR1 is SGHDN, CDR2 FVKESK. The CDR3 DNA reads TGTGCCAGCAGCCTATCCGGGACAGGGGTGAACACTGAAGCTTTCTTT. It specifies CASSLSGTGVNTEAFF.

The CDR3 reads CASSVGRGTDTQYF. The CDR3 DNA follows: TGTGCCAGCAGCGTGGGACGGGGCACAGATACGCAGTATTTT. The chain links TRBV9 to TRBJ2-3; the D gene could be TRBD1 or TRBD2 (5 bases each). The ends were cut back, 2 bases at V and 1 base at J, with 8 bases in the middle. The CDR3 runs to 14 residues. From germline, CDR1 is SGDLS and CDR2 YYNGEE.

The CDR3 nucleotides read TGTGCCAGTAGTGAAAGGGGACAGGGAAATTCACCCCTCCACTTT. Residues: CASSERGQGNSPLHF. V usage is TRBV19 and J usage is TRBJ1-6; 9 positions agree with TRBD1. V shed 5 bases and J 7 bases; nucleotides not matched to a gene: 6. From germline, CDR1 is LNHDA and CDR2 SQIVND (reference sequence). The CDR3 has 15 residues.

The gene calls are TRBV24-1 and TRBJ1-2; 7 bases line up with TRBD1. Looked up from germline, CDR1 is KGHDR and CDR2 is SFDVKD. V shed 6 bases, J shed 5 bases, and the junction held 5 bases outside the gene matches. The CDR3 length is 13 residues. CDR3 nucleotide sequence: TGTGCCACCAGTTCCCAGGGGGGATATGGCTACACCTTC. Its translation is CATSSQGGYGYTF.

This clonotype has a single count. This chain connects TRBV5-1 to TRBJ1-1, with 10 nucleotides matching TRBD1. The CDR3 has 14 amino acids. Germline CDR1 reads SGHRS; CDR2 reads YFSETQ. V shed 2 bases and J 6 bases; nucleotides not matched to a gene: 4. The CDR3 region is CASSFSGTGAEAFF. The CDR3 DNA reads TGCGCCAGCAGCTTTTCCGGGACAGGGGCTGAAGCTTTCTTT.

V and J are TRBV2 and TRBJ1-6; D call uncertain. Germline V CDR1 and CDR2: SNHLY, FYNNEI. V shed 7 bases and J shed 6 bases, with 13 bases lying between them. The length of the CDR3 is 14 residues. The CDR3, as DNA: TGTGCCAGCAAGGGAGGGCAGGTTAATTCACCCCTCCACTTT. Amino acid sequence: CASKGGQVNSPLHF.

The table lists this clonotype with many counts. CDR3 coding DNA: TGTGCCAGCAGCTTAGAGTACACCGGGGAGCTGTTTTTT. It specifies CASSLEYTGELFF. This sequence joins TRBV7-6 and TRBJ2-2; D gene uncertain. This CDR3 is built from 13 residues. V was shortened by 1 base and J by 3 bases, with 3 bases between the two germline ends. Germline V gene data show CDR1 as SGHVS and CDR2 as FNYEAQ.

V is TRBV7-9 and J is TRBJ2-1; no clear D. In germline, CDR1 is SEHNR, CDR2 FQNEAQ (reference sequence). The V end lost 5 bases, the J end lost 0 bases, and 5 bases lay between the germline ends. This CDR3 comprises 13 residues. The CDR3 sequence: CASSPPSYNEQFF. The CDR3 nucleotides read TGTGCCAGCAGCCCCCCCTCCTACAATGAGCAGTTCTTC.

The gene calls are TRBV24-1 and TRBJ1-6; the D gene is possibly TRBD1 (5 bases). Germline values: CDR1 KGHDR, CDR2 SFDVKD. The CDR3 is 15 amino acids. V dropped 9 bases and J dropped 1 base, with 12 bases sitting between them. CDR3 sequence reads: CATGAGKSYNSPLHF. In nucleotides, the CDR3 is TGTGCCACCGGTGCAGGGAAGTCCTATAATTCACCCCTCCACTTT.

This clonotype was detected once. Sequence at one end of the junction differs from germline and may be a read error. V usage is TRBV10-3 and J usage is TRBJ1-1; no clear D. The CDR3 covers 16 residues. Germline V lookup: CDR1 ENHRY, CDR2 SYGVKD. CDR3 residues: CAISDFGLAGNNEAFF. The CDR3 DNA sequence: TGTGCCATCAGTGATTTTGGACTAGCGGGAAACAATGAAGCTTTCTTT.

The CDR3 loop is CASSLERGSEQYF. In DNA form, the CDR3 reads TGCGCCAGCAGCTTGGAACGGGGAAGCGAGCAGTACTTC. The V call is TRBV5-1, the J call TRBJ2-7; weak D call: TRBD2 (5 bases). The CDR3 contains 13 residues. V lost 0 bases to trimming and J lost 6 bases, with 10 bases between them. Germline CDR1 is SGHRS and CDR2 is YFSETQ. Full variable domain (remainder filled in from reference TRBV5-1 and TRBJ2-7): KAGVTQTPRYLIKTRGQQVTLSCSPISGHRSVSWYQQTPGQGLQFLFEYFSETQRNKGNFPGRFSGRQFSNSRSEMNVSTLELGDSALYLCASSLERGSEQYFGPGTRLTVT.

This chain connects TRBV29-1 to TRBJ2-7; TRBD2 matches 9 bases. The V segment lost 2 bases and the J segment 0 bases; nucleotides outside the gene matches: 2. The CDR3 covers 14 residues. Germline CDR1 SQVTM, CDR2 ANQGSEA. CDR3 coding DNA: TGCAGCGTTGAAATAGCGGGAGTCTCCTACGAGCAGTACTTC. It is translated as CSVEIAGVSYEQYF.

The chain joins TRBV10-3 to TRBJ1-6; a weak D match, TRBD1 (5 bases). Trimming took off 11 bases at V and 0 bases at J, with 8 bases between the two ends. CDR1 is ENHRY and CDR2 is SYGVKD in the germline V gene. This CDR3 has 13 residues. The CDR3 sequence: CAGGSSYNSPLHF. CDR3 nucleotides: TGTGCCGGGGGGAGCTCCTATAATTCACCCCTCCACTTT.

This clonotype appeared a single time. The genes are TRBV15 and TRBJ2-3; 8 nucleotides match TRBD2. The trim removed 1 base at V and 0 bases at J, leaving 3 bases unmatched. The CDR3 has 16 residues. Germline CDR1 is LNHNV and CDR2 is YYDKDF (reference sequence). For the CDR3, the DNA is TGTGCCACCAGCAGAGGCCCTAGCGGGAGCACAGATACGCAGTATTTT. Translated: CATSRGPSGSTDTQYF.

This chain connects TRBV20-1 to TRBJ2-3, with 8 nucleotides matching TRBD2. This CDR3 is built from 14 residues. Germline assignment: CDR1 DFQATT and CDR2 SNEGSKA (reference sequence). J lost 0 bases, V lost 5 bases, and 4 bases had no gene match. The CDR3 protein is CSAEASGSTDTQYF. CDR3 DNA: TGCAGTGCTGAGGCTAGCGGGAGCACAGATACGCAGTATTTT.